A single sample gave rise to the 3 T cell receptor beta chains below, sequenced in a study of immune evolution from preneoplasia to lung adenocarcinoma. The data were produced by immunoSEQ multiplex PCR, yet TCRdb's version contains in-frame clones alone and is incomplete. The data show thousands of clones, about 82% seen once. Sequences were obtained from FFPE lung adenocarcinoma in situ tissue. Every receptor here comes from a person aged 60-79 years with lung adenocarcinoma.

The chain links TRBV9 to TRBJ1-5; D is ambiguous. The V end was cut by 4 bases, the J end by 0 bases, with 8 bases between. CDR1 is SGDLS, CDR2 YYNGEE, per germline. The CDR3 is made up of 14 amino acids. CDR3 loop: CASSPGDSNQPQHF. The DNA for the CDR3 is TGTGCCAGCAGCCCCGGGGATAGCAATCAGCCCCAGCATTTT.

This chain links TRBV6-1 with TRBJ2-2; TRBD2 agrees at 7 bases. The CDR3 covers 16 residues. Trimming at V came to 1 base and at J to 6 bases, leaving 8 bases not matched to a gene. The V gene's germline CDR1 is MNHNS and CDR2 SASEGT. Here the CDR3 DNA reads TGTGCCAGCAGTGAAGTTGGGGAGGGGATCGCCGGGGAGCTGTTTTTT. The encoded protein is CASSEVGEGIAGELFF.

V and J are TRBV10-3 and TRBJ1-5, with 8 positions matching TRBD1. Germline V gene lookup returns CDR1 ENHRY and CDR2 SYGVKD. This CDR3 is 13 amino acids long. Trimming removed 7 bases from V and 7 bases from J; junction bases left unmatched: 6. DNA of the CDR3: TGTGCCATCAATCAGGACAGGGTACAGCCCCAGCATTTT. Encoded protein: CAINQDRVQPQHF.